These 23 T cell receptor beta chains share one sample of origin, sequenced in a study of blood T cell repertoires in COVID-19. Clones were sequenced by immunoSEQ multiplex PCR, and TCRdb holds only the in-frame ones, with some missing. Found here are tens of thousands of clones, nearly 90% of them singletons; the top ten hold around 4.9%. The specimen was peripheral blood. The receptors stem from a woman aged 50 to 65 with active COVID-19.

The chain uses TRBV5-1 and TRBJ2-5; D is ambiguous. CDR3 length equals 14 residues. The V end lost 2 bases, the J end lost 2 bases, and 10 bases lay between the germline ends. CDR1 SGHRS and CDR2 YFSETQ come from the germline V gene. The CDR3 here is CASSLTDTQETQYF. In DNA, the CDR3 is TGCGCCAGCAGCTTAACCGACACTCAAGAGACCCAGTACTTC.

The chain carries TRBV9 and TRBJ2-1; D possibly corresponds to TRBD2 (6 bases). V was shortened by 4 bases and J by 4 bases, with 15 bases between the two germline ends. Germline CDR1 SGDLS, CDR2 YYNGEE. The CDR3 is made up of 15 amino acids. The CDR3 loop is CASSSGTVVYNEQFF. The CDR3 DNA sequence: TGTGCCAGCAGCTCCGGGACTGTGGTATACAATGAGCAGTTCTTC.

V is TRBV11-2 and J is TRBJ2-1, with 9 nucleotides matching TRBD2. The CDR3 totals 15 residues. With 5 bases clipped from V and 6 bases from J, the junction kept 8 bases outside the gene matches. CDR1 is SGHAT, CDR2 FQNNGV, per germline. The CDR3 reads CASSRTSERTNEQFF. CDR3 bases: TGTGCCAGCAGCCGGACTAGCGAACGCACCAATGAGCAGTTCTTC.

The rearrangement joins TRBV5-1 to TRBJ2-7, with 8 bases identical to TRBD2. Germline CDR1 reads SGHRS; CDR2 reads YFSETQ. The CDR3 runs 15 residues. Unmatched junction bases numbered 8, after V lost 0 bases and J lost 6 bases. The CDR3 spells CASSLEKAGVGEQYF. As DNA, the CDR3 is TGCGCCAGCAGCTTGGAAAAAGCGGGAGTTGGCGAGCAGTACTTC.

This chain uses TRBV29-1 with TRBJ2-7; 8 nucleotides agree with TRBD1. The CDR3 covers 13 residues. Trimming cost V 1 base and J 3 bases; bases outside gene matches: 2. Germline CDR1 and CDR2: SQVTM and ANQGSEA. CDR3 loop: CSVEGDRYYEQYF. Written as DNA, the CDR3 is TGCAGCGTTGAAGGGGACAGGTACTACGAGCAGTACTTC.

The gene calls are TRBV27 and TRBJ1-6, with D maybe TRBD1 (5 bases). The CDR3 runs 17 residues. Between the trimmed V and J ends, which lost 6 bases and 8 bases, there was a span of 23 bases. CDR1 is MNHEY, CDR2 SMNVEV, per germline (reference sequence). The CDR3 spells CASRWDRSGYLDSPLHF. CDR3 sequence (DNA): TGTGCCAGCAGGTGGGACCGTAGCGGGTATTTGGATTCACCCCTCCACTTT.

The V and J genes are TRBV6-5 and TRBJ1-5; a weak D match, TRBD1 (6 bases). The germline V gene has CDR1 MNHEY and CDR2 SVGAGI. Trimming shortened V by 2 bases and J by 5 bases, and 13 bases separated the two germline ends. The CDR3 loop spans 15 amino acids. The CDR3 bases are TGTGCCAGCAGTTACCAACAGGGAATGGATCAGCCCCAGCATTTT. It translates to CASSYQQGMDQPQHF.

The chain couples TRBV6-5 to TRBJ2-4, with D maybe TRBD2 (6 bases). This CDR3 spans 14 amino acids. Between the trimmed V and J ends, which lost 5 bases and 6 bases, there was a span of 14 bases. Germline CDR1 and CDR2: MNHEY and SVGAGI. This CDR3 reads CASSSPGGINIQYF. The CDR3 DNA reads TGTGCCAGCAGTAGCCCCGGGGGTATAAACATTCAGTACTTC.

This clone is a singleton in its sample. This sequence joins TRBV4-1 and TRBJ2-5; D gene uncertain. The CDR3 runs to 16 residues. Looked up from germline, CDR1 is MGHRA and CDR2 is YSYEKL. Trimming took 1 base from V and 1 from J, leaving 13 bases between them. The CDR3 nucleotides are TGCGCCAGCAGCCAAGGTGCCGCGAACAGCCAAGAGACCCAGTACTTC. As protein: CASSQGAANSQETQYF.

This chain links TRBV2 with TRBJ1-1; 8 bases line up with TRBD1. This CDR3 comprises 15 residues. The germline V gene encodes CDR1 SNHLY and CDR2 FYNNEI. The V and J ends lost 6 bases and 1 base, in that order; junction bases with no gene match: 7. CDR3 DNA: TGTGCCAGCAGGGAACACCAGGGGGCGAACACTGAAGCTTTCTTT. Translation: CASREHQGANTEAFF.

This chain connects TRBV10-2 to TRBJ1-1, with no clear D. Germline CDR1 reads WSHSY; CDR2 reads SAAADI. The CDR3 is 13 residues long. With 7 bases removed from V and 1 base from J, the gap between germline ends came to 10 bases. The chain's CDR3 is CASTDGENTEAFF. CDR3 bases: TGCGCCAGCACTGACGGGGAGAACACTGAAGCTTTCTTT.

V is TRBV9 and J is TRBJ1-1; 9 nucleotides line up with TRBD1. V lost 4 bases, J lost 0 bases, and 10 bases stayed unmatched. Germline CDR1 reads SGDLS; CDR2 reads YYNGEE. This CDR3 comprises 17 residues. CDR3 DNA: TGTGCCAGCAGCCATCCGGACAGGGGAATAATGAACACTGAAGCTTTCTTT. It codes for CASSHPDRGIMNTEAFF.

The rearrangement uses TRBV15 and TRBJ1-1; possible D gene TRBD1, 5 bases. With 1 base removed from V and 3 bases from J, the gap between germline ends came to 15 bases. Germline CDR1 LNHNV, CDR2 YYDKDF (reference sequence). This CDR3 region has 16 residues. The CDR3 nucleotides read TGTGCCACCAGCAGAGGCCCAGGGAAGGGTCACACTGAAGCTTTCTTT. This sequence encodes CATSRGPGKGHTEAFF. Complete variable domain (other parts from reference TRBV15 and TRBJ1-1): DAMVIQNPRYQVTQFGKPVTLSCSQTLNHNVMYWYQQKSSQAPKLLFHYYDKDFNNEADTPDNFQSRRPNTSFCFLDIRSPGLGDTAMYLCATSRGPGKGHTEAFFGQGTRLTVV.

The chain uses TRBV5-6 and TRBJ2-1; 8 nucleotides agree with TRBD2. The CDR3 contains 16 residues. In germline, CDR1 is SGHDT, CDR2 YYEEEE. After removal of 0 bases from V and 3 bases from J, the junction contained 5 bases not matched to a gene. The CDR3 region is CASSLGSSGHYNEQFF. The CDR3 DNA is TGTGCCAGCAGCTTGGGGTCTAGCGGGCACTACAATGAGCAGTTCTTC.

The chain combines TRBV28 with TRBJ2-7; 8 bases fit TRBD1. Germline-derived CDR1 and CDR2 are MDHEN and SYDVKM. There are 14 residues in the CDR3. With V trimmed by 5 bases and J by 0 bases, 3 bases remained unmatched. DNA of the CDR3: TGTGCCAGCAGTCCCACAGGGGGCTCCTACGAGCAGTACTTC. Encoded protein: CASSPTGGSYEQYF.

The chain is built from TRBV2 and TRBJ1-5; 7 nucleotides agree with TRBD1. The junction had 11 bases not matched to a gene; V was cut back by 8 bases and J by 4 bases. The length of the CDR3 is 15 residues. CDR1 and CDR2 from the germline V gene are SNHLY and FYNNEI. Here the CDR3 reads CASAGRQGLNQPQHF. The CDR3 bases are TGTGCCAGCGCCGGGAGACAGGGCTTAAATCAGCCCCAGCATTTT.

The chain has TRBV7-8 and TRBJ2-5; unclear D gene. This CDR3 is 13 amino acids long. Germline CDR1 reads SGHVS; CDR2 reads FQNEAQ. The germline V and J ends were trimmed by 2 bases and 4 bases, with 8 bases remaining between them. As DNA, the CDR3 is TGTGCCAGCAGCTTATTTACGGGAGAGACCCAGTACTTC. This gives the protein CASSLFTGETQYF.

The chain has TRBV4-1 and TRBJ1-2; 8 bases match TRBD1. Germline-derived CDR1 and CDR2 are MGHRA and YSYEKL. The V and J ends lost 4 bases and 0 bases, in that order; junction bases with no gene match: 4. CDR3 size: 15 residues. CDR3 protein: CASSLDRGANYGYTF. Written as DNA, the CDR3 is TGCGCCAGCAGCCTTGACAGGGGCGCTAACTATGGCTACACCTTC.

The chain combines TRBV5-6 with TRBJ1-6, with 12 nucleotides matching TRBD1. Trimming removed 4 bases from V and 10 bases from J; junction bases left unmatched: 6. The CDR3 sequence is 15 residues long. CDR1 SGHDT and CDR2 YYEEEE come from the germline V gene. The CDR3 region has the DNA TGTGCCAGCAGCGCCCGGGACAGGGGGCACTCACCCCTCCACTTT. It is translated as CASSARDRGHSPLHF.

This clone was recorded once. V usage is TRBV28 and J usage is TRBJ2-7, with D perhaps TRBD2 (5 bases). The CDR3 has 13 amino acids. Germline CDR1 is MDHEN and CDR2 is SYDVKM. Trimming stripped 2 bases from V and 5 bases from J, with 10 bases between. CDR3 coding DNA: TGTGCCAGCAGTTTACCTAGCAAAGACGAGCAGTACTTC. This translates into CASSLPSKDEQYF.

J is TRBJ2-1 and V is TRBV5-1; no firm D call. CDR1 and CDR2 (germline): SGHRS, YFSETQ. The V and J ends lost 3 bases and 0 bases respectively, with 13 bases between them. This CDR3 region has 16 residues. The CDR3 DNA sequence: TGCGCCAGCAGCTCCCAGATCTCAACCTCCTACAATGAGCAGTTCTTC. Amino acids: CASSSQISTSYNEQFF.

The chain uses TRBV28 and TRBJ1-6; D remains ambiguous. The CDR3 extends over 15 amino acids. The V end lost 0 bases, the J end lost 6 bases, and 9 bases lay between the germline ends. Germline V lookup: CDR1 MDHEN, CDR2 SYDVKM. The CDR3 DNA is TGTGCCAGCAGTTTATGGTCAGTTCTTAATTCACCCCTCCACTTT. Amino acids: CASSLWSVLNSPLHF. Full variable domain (missing parts from reference TRBV28 and TRBJ1-6): DVKVTQSSRYLVKRTGEKVFLECVQDMDHENMFWYRQDPGLGLRLIYFSYDVKMKEKGDIPEGYSVSREKKERFSLILESASTNQTSMYLCASSLWSVLNSPLHFGNGTRLTVT.

V usage is TRBV11-3 and J usage is TRBJ2-5, with D perhaps matching TRBD2 (7 bases). CDR3 length: 15 amino acids. Trimming took 5 bases from V and 4 from J, leaving 17 bases between them. The germline V gene encodes CDR1 SGHNT and CDR2 YENEEA. DNA of the CDR3: TGTGCCAGCAGCGTAGGGGGGGACGGGGGAGAGACCCAGTACTTC. Translating gives CASSVGGDGGETQYF.